These 11 T cell receptor beta chains share one sample of origin, sequenced in a study of beta chain features in type 1 diabetes. Study-wide findings and caveats: All four CD4+ subsets of Type 1 diabetes patients contained TCRB CDR3s that were moderately but significantly shorter.

The sequenced template was cDNA made from the entire isolated RNA. The protocol was immunoSEQ multiplex PCR, while the TCRdb copy is restricted to in-frame clones and leaves out a portion. Of 130,000 or so clones listed, approximately 15% are singletons. Their antigen targets remain unknown. Sequencing input: central memory CD4+ T cells from blood. The receptor source for this set is a man aged 18 to 29 with type 1 diabetes.

There are a few counts of this clone. V and J are TRBV18 and TRBJ1-1; D not certain. Trimming cost V 3 bases and J 4 bases, with 15 bases left between them. CDR1 and CDR2 from the germline V gene are KGHSH and LQKENI. This CDR3 spans 15 amino acids. CDR3 in amino acids: CASSPGPDIGTEAFF. CDR3 in DNA: TGTGCCAGCTCACCCGGCCCTGATATAGGCACTGAAGCTTTCTTT. Variable domain in full (rest from reference TRBV18 and TRBJ1-1): NAGVMQNPRHLVRRRGQEARLRCSPMKGHSHVYWYRQLPEEGLKFMVYLQKENIIDESGMPKERFSAEFPKEGPSILRIQQVVRGDSAAYFCASSPGPDIGTEAFFGQGTRLTVV.

The chain recombines TRBV7-9 with TRBJ2-2, with 7 bases lining up with TRBD1. CDR3 length: 17 residues. The germline V gene has CDR1 SEHNR and CDR2 FQNEAQ (reference sequence). Trimming cost V 4 bases and J 0 bases; bases outside gene matches: 8. The chain's CDR3 is CASSSEHGTANTGELFF. The CDR3 DNA follows: TGTGCCAGCAGCTCTGAACATGGGACAGCGAACACCGGGGAGCTGTTTTTT.

About this clone itself: A far larger clone is only one base removed, so a read error is likely. The sample contains more than one DNA sequence encoding this CDR3. The chain couples TRBV13 to TRBJ2-1; no clear D. Germline loops: CDR1 PRHDT, CDR2 FYEKMQ (reference sequence). V lost 5 bases to trimming and J lost 5 bases, with 16 bases between them. The CDR3 spans 15 residues. CDR3 loop: CASSPPGRRHNEQFF. CDR3 coding DNA: TGTGCCAGCAGCCCTCCTGGCCGGCGGCACAATGAGCAGTTCTTC.

This clone was seen more than once but under ten times. The chain carries TRBV29-1 and TRBJ2-3; TRBD2 matches 15 bases. This CDR3 has 15 amino acids. Trimming cost V 5 bases and J 6 bases; bases outside gene matches: 6. Germline CDR1 and CDR2: SQVTM and ANQGSEA. For the CDR3, the DNA is TGCAGCGTTTACCGCGGGACTAGCGGGGGGGATACGCAGTATTTT. As protein: CSVYRGTSGGDTQYF.

This clone was seen a handful of times. This rearrangement joins TRBV7-6 to TRBJ2-3; TRBD2 agrees at 7 bases. Germline trimming cut 5 bases from V and 5 bases from J; bases unmatched to any gene: 13. This CDR3 spans 16 amino acids. Germline CDR1 SGHVS, CDR2 FNYEAQ. CDR3 residues: CASSRGGVGSGDTQYF. The CDR3 DNA is TGTGCCAGCAGCCGCGGGGGAGTGGGGTCCGGAGATACGCAGTATTTT.

The chain has TRBV29-1 and TRBJ2-3; D is perhaps TRBD1 (6 bases). CDR1 is SQVTM and CDR2 is ANQGSEA in the germline V gene. The CDR3 has 12 amino acids. Trimming pared 4 bases from V and 5 bases from J, leaving 10 bases between. The CDR3 nucleotides are TGCAGCGTTGGAGGGGGTGAAGATACGCAGTATTTT. This encodes CSVGGGEDTQYF.

This clone turned up a few times. The rearrangement uses TRBV30 and TRBJ2-1; TRBD2 matches 7 bases. J gave up 10 bases and V 0 bases, and 12 bases lay outside the gene matches. The CDR3 consists of 15 residues. Germline lookup yields CDR1 GTSNPN and CDR2 SVGIG (reference sequence). Here the CDR3 DNA reads TGTGCCTGGAGTGTATATGTAGCGGGCGGGGGAGAGCAGTTCTTC. It is translated as CAWSVYVAGGGEQFF.

In this sample, this clone turned up a few times. The chain is built from TRBV29-1 and TRBJ1-1; 7 nucleotides align to TRBD1. Germline assignment: CDR1 SQVTM and CDR2 ANQGSEA. The CDR3 length is 11 residues. Trimming cost V 6 bases and J 5 bases; bases outside gene matches: 3. The DNA of the CDR3 is TGCAGCGTGACAGGGCGGACTGAAGCTTTCTTT. This sequence encodes CSVTGRTEAFF.

This clone was seen repeatedly, ten times or more. The V and J genes are TRBV14 and TRBJ2-5; TRBD2 agrees at 9 bases. Losses at the gene ends were 1 base for V and 3 bases for J; bases not matched to a gene: 0. This CDR3 has 14 residues. Germline CDR1 is SGHDN and CDR2 is FVKESK. The CDR3 protein is CASSQVAGEETQYF. CDR3 DNA: TGTGCCAGCAGCCAAGTAGCGGGGGAAGAGACCCAGTACTTC. The full variable domain, with the rest looked up from reference TRBV14 and TRBJ2-5, is EAGVTQFPSHSVIEKGQTVTLRCDPISGHDNLYWYRRVMGKEIKFLLHFVKESKQDESGMPNNRFLAERTGGTYSTLKVQPAELEDSGVYFCASSQVAGEETQYFGPGTRLLVL.

A few counts support this clone. V is TRBV7-2 and J is TRBJ2-5; D is unclear. Germline-derived CDR1 and CDR2 are SGHTA and FQGNSA. This CDR3 is built from 12 residues. V lost 5 bases and J lost 5, with 9 bases in between. CDR3 coding DNA: TGTGCCAGCAGCCCCTTCGGGGAGACCCAGTACTTC. Its translation is CASSPFGETQYF.

This clone was seen ten or more times. CDR3 DNA sequence: TGCGCCAGCAGCTTGTATGACTCTGGGGCCAACGTCCTGACTTTC. Translating gives CASSLYDSGANVLTF. The chain couples TRBV5-1 to TRBJ2-6; D ambiguous. The CDR3 spans 15 residues. V lost 1 base and J lost 0, with 5 bases in between. From germline, CDR1 is SGHRS and CDR2 YFSETQ.